The 12 T cell receptor beta chains listed next were all sequenced from one sample in a study of blood T cells in healthy people across ages. Through a sample-barcoded 5' primer and a J-beta primer mix, a second PCR was run for roughly 7 to 12 cycles. TCRdb re-analysed the 5' RACE reads in MiXCR, keeping a single row per CDR3 protein. The table has fewer than 650,000 distinct CDR3 sequences, about 25% seen once. These same data were also listed under a study on T cells of mothers and their children.

The sequenced material came from blood. These receptors were obtained from a boy aged 2 to 10 in good health.

Details on this clonotype: A much larger clone is a single base away; this may be a read error. J is TRBJ1-1 and V is TRBV4-3; D not resolved. From germline, CDR1 is LGHNA and CDR2 YSLEER. The CDR3 loop spans 13 amino acids. V dropped 1 base and J dropped 6 bases, with 9 bases sitting between them. CDR3 sequence reads: CASSQGENAEAFF. CDR3 DNA: TGCGCCAGCAGCCAAGGGGAAAACGCTGAAGCTTTCTTT.

This clonotype was observed a handful of times. The chain recombines TRBV6-6 with TRBJ2-7; 8 nucleotides line up with TRBD2. This CDR3 spans 14 amino acids. The J segment lost 5 bases and the V segment lost 7 bases, leaving 10 bases of the junction unmatched. Germline-derived CDR1 and CDR2 are MNHNY and SVGAGI (reference sequence). CDR3 nucleotides: TGTGCCAGCACCCCCGGGACTAGGAAGAACGAGCAGTACTTC. This codes for CASTPGTRKNEQYF.

This clonotype came up a few times. The V gene is TRBV7-2, the J gene TRBJ2-5; D is unresolved. The J call may not be correct, given that the DNA end is closer to TRBJ2-1. Germline V gene lookup returns CDR1 SGHTA and CDR2 FQGNSA. The CDR3 loop spans 14 amino acids. DNA of the CDR3: TGTGCCAGCAGCTTAGAAGCCAATGGAAATGAGCAGTTCTTC. It translates to CASSLEANGNEQFF.

This chain connects TRBV4-1 to TRBJ2-1; either TRBD1 or TRBD2 may fit D (5 bases each). The CDR3 is 15 residues long. Trimming removed 1 base from V and 1 base from J, with 8 bases in between. Germline lookup yields CDR1 MGHRA and CDR2 YSYEKL. As DNA, the CDR3 is TGCGCCAGCAGCCAAGGGGACCGGTCCTACAATGAGCAGTTCTTC. Its translation: CASSQGDRSYNEQFF.

The gene calls are TRBV4-1 and TRBJ1-1; tentatively, D is TRBD1 (5 bases). V was clipped by 0 bases and J by 2 bases, with 19 bases between them. The V gene's germline CDR1 is MGHRA and CDR2 YSYEKL. The length of the CDR3 is 18 residues. The CDR3 nucleotides are TGCGCCAGCAGCCAAGACTCAGGGCGGGCCCGTATAAACACTGAAGCTTTCTTT. It is translated as CASSQDSGRARINTEAFF.

The table lists this clonotype with a count of one. The chain employs TRBV7-2 and TRBJ1-2; maybe TRBD1 (5 bases). V dropped 4 bases and J dropped 4 bases, with 19 bases sitting between them. The germline V gene encodes CDR1 SGHTA and CDR2 FQGNSA. The CDR3 totals 16 residues. CDR3 nucleotide sequence: TGTGCCAGCAGCTCTCATCAGCAGGGAGTGGGCTATGGCTACACCTTC. Translation: CASSSHQQGVGYGYTF.

This clonotype was found a few times. This chain links TRBV6-5 with TRBJ1-4, with 7 bases identical to TRBD1. The CDR3 has 14 amino acids. Germline V CDR1 and CDR2: MNHEY, SVGAGI. The J segment lost 12 bases and the V segment lost 5 bases, leaving 12 bases of the junction unmatched. CDR3 residues: CASSRDSRRGELFF. The CDR3 nucleotides are TGTGCCAGCAGTCGGGACAGTCGAAGAGGCGAACTGTTTTTT.

J is TRBJ2-4 and V is TRBV27; D is perhaps TRBD1 (6 bases). The V and J ends lost 4 bases and 3 bases respectively, with 13 bases between them. The CDR3 spans 15 residues. Germline V gene data show CDR1 as MNHEY and CDR2 as SMNVEV (reference sequence). The CDR3 reads CASSSYREGKNIQYF. The CDR3 DNA is TGTGCCAGCAGTTCCTACAGGGAAGGCAAAAACATTCAGTACTTC.

For this clonotype: Germline is not matched at one junction end, which may reflect a read error. The chain combines TRBV2 with TRBJ2-5; possibly TRBD2 for D (6 bases). The CDR3 contains 16 residues. Germline CDR1 and CDR2: SNHLY and FYNNEI. CDR3: CASSEVFGGTGETRYF. The CDR3 nucleotides read TGTGCCAGCAGCGAAGTTTTTGGCGGGACGGGGGAGACCCGGTACTTC.

With regard to this clonotype: The germline gene is not matched at one end of the junction; a read error may be the cause. The chain links TRBV7-9 to TRBJ2-2; TRBD1 matches 7 bases. The germline gives CDR1 SEHNR, CDR2 FQNEAQ (reference sequence). There are 17 residues in the CDR3. The CDR3 DNA reads TGTGCCAGCAGCTTAGATATTGAACAGGGGAACACCGGGGAACTGTTTTTT. This sequence encodes CASSLDIEQGNTGELFF.

The chain combines TRBV7-9 with TRBJ2-1; TRBD2 aligns across 7 bases. The CDR3 length is 14 residues. The V segment lost 8 bases and the J segment 12 bases; nucleotides outside the gene matches: 16. Germline loops: CDR1 SEHNR, CDR2 FQNEAQ (reference sequence). CDR3 sequence (DNA): TGTGCCAGCGACCGGGACTGGGAGGGTTCGGGGCAGTTCTTC. Translated: CASDRDWEGSGQFF.

This sequence joins TRBV7-9 and TRBJ2-3; 7 bases line up with TRBD2. V lost 5 bases to trimming and J lost 2 bases; unmatched junction nucleotides: 1. This CDR3 has 13 amino acids. The germline CDR1 and CDR2 sequences are SEHNR and FQNEAQ (reference sequence). The CDR3 nucleotides are TGTGCCAGCAGCGGGGACTACACAGATACGCAGTATTTT. The encoded protein is CASSGDYTDTQYF.